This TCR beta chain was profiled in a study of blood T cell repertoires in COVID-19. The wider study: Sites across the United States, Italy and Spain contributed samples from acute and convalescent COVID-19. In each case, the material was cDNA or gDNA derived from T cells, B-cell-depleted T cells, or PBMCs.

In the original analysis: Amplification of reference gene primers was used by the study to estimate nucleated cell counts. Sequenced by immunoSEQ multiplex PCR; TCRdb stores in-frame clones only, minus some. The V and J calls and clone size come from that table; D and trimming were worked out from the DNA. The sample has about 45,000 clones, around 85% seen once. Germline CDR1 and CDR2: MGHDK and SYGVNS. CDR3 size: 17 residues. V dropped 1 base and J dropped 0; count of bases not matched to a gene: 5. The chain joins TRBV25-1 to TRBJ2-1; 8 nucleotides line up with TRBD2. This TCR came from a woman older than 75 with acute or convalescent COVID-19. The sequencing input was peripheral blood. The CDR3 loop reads CASSELSSGSSYNEQFF. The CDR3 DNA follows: TGTGCCAGCAGTGAATTAAGCAGCGGGAGCTCCTACAATGAGCAGTTCTTC.